These 14 T cell receptor beta chains were sequenced from one sample in a study of blood T cell repertoires in COVID-19. Generated by immunoSEQ multiplex PCR, the TCRdb table keeps only in-frame clones and is missing some. The top ten hold about 10% of the sample, which has 120,000 to 150,000 clones, 88% seen once. Sequenced input: peripheral blood. The receptors stem from a man between 45 and 60 years old with active or convalescent COVID-19.

This chain's CDR3 is CASSEGTGAREQFF. CDR3 nucleotide sequence: TGTGCCAGCAGCGAAGGGACAGGGGCACGGGAGCAGTTCTTC. The gene calls are TRBV13 and TRBJ2-1, with 10 bases that match TRBD1. The CDR3 covers 14 residues. CDR1 is PRHDT, CDR2 FYEKMQ, per germline (reference sequence). The V segment lost 5 bases and the J segment 10 bases; nucleotides outside the gene matches: 8.

The chain couples TRBV7-9 to TRBJ1-4; TRBD1 aligns across 7 bases. The CDR3 consists of 15 residues. Trimming cost V 1 base and J 8 bases; bases outside gene matches: 7. In germline, CDR1 is SEHNR, CDR2 FQNEAQ (reference sequence). The CDR3 DNA sequence: TGTGCCAGCAGCTTAGTGACAGGGAAGCGGGAAAAACTGTTTTTT. This translates into CASSLVTGKREKLFF.

This chain connects TRBV11-2 to TRBJ1-4, with a possible D match to TRBD1 (6 bases). Between the trimmed V and J ends, which lost 5 bases and 4 bases, there was a span of 14 bases. CDR1 SGHAT and CDR2 FQNNGV come from the germline V gene. CDR3 length equals 15 residues. The CDR3 DNA follows: TGTGCCAGCAGCCGCCCGGGGGGCCGTAATGAAAAACTGTTTTTT. Its protein product is CASSRPGGRNEKLFF. Supplemented by reference TRBV11-2 and TRBJ1-4, the full variable domain reads EAGVAQSPRYKIIEKRQSVAFWCNPISGHATLYWYQQILGQGPKLLIQFQNNGVVDDSQLPKDRFSAERLKGVDSTLKIQPAKLEDSAVYLCASSRPGGRNEKLFFGSGTQLSVL.

V and J are TRBV7-9 and TRBJ1-1; the match to TRBD1 covers 8 bases. The trim removed 5 bases at V and 5 bases at J, leaving 13 bases unmatched. The CDR3 totals 16 residues. Germline V gene lookup returns CDR1 SEHNR and CDR2 FQNEAQ (reference sequence). CDR3 bases: TGTGCCAGCAGCCTCCATCTCCAGGGGGCTCGGACTGAAGCTTTCTTT. Translated: CASSLHLQGARTEAFF.

This chain connects TRBV6-2 or TRBV6-3 to TRBJ2-1; 8 nucleotides match TRBD2. The CDR3 extends over 16 amino acids. After removal of 3 bases from V and 3 bases from J, the junction contained 7 bases not matched to a gene. Germline V gene lookup returns CDR1 MNHEY and CDR2 SVGEGT. The CDR3 DNA reads as TGTGCCAGCAGTTATGAGCGGGAGAACTTCTACAATGAGCAGTTCTTC. Encoded protein: CASSYERENFYNEQFF.

The V and J genes are TRBV7-9 and TRBJ2-1, with TRBD2 matching over 9 bases. Germline trimming cut 2 bases from V and 1 base from J; bases unmatched to any gene: 6. In germline, CDR1 is SEHNR, CDR2 FQNEAQ (reference sequence). The CDR3 sequence is 17 residues long. This chain's CDR3 is CASSLPGLASSYNEQFF. As DNA, the CDR3 is TGTGCCAGCAGCTTACCCGGACTAGCGAGTTCCTACAATGAGCAGTTCTTC.

This chain joins TRBV4-2 and TRBJ1-1; D is unclear. Between the trimmed V and J ends, which lost 4 bases and 0 bases, there was a span of 15 bases. CDR1 is LGHNA and CDR2 is YNFKEQ in the germline V gene. The CDR3 has 16 amino acids. The CDR3 coding sequence is TGTGCCAGCAGCCTACTTGACGACAAAGTGAACACTGAAGCTTTCTTT. It specifies CASSLLDDKVNTEAFF.

The rearrangement uses TRBV2 and TRBJ1-6, with TRBD1 matching over 11 bases. The CDR3 runs 14 residues. After removal of 6 bases from V and 7 bases from J, the junction contained 2 bases not matched to a gene. Germline V gene lookup returns CDR1 SNHLY and CDR2 FYNNEI. CDR3 sequence reads: CASSGTGGNSPLHF. The CDR3 region has the DNA TGTGCCAGCAGCGGGACAGGGGGAAATTCACCCCTCCACTTT.

The chain has TRBV18 and TRBJ2-2; 9 nucleotides match TRBD2. This CDR3 region has 17 residues. Germline V gene lookup returns CDR1 KGHSH and CDR2 LQKENI. Trimming cost V 2 bases and J 6 bases; bases outside gene matches: 10. CDR3 DNA: TGTGCCAGCTCACCAATGTCCAGCGGGAGGTACGCCGGGGAGCTGTTTTTT. The encoded protein is CASSPMSSGRYAGELFF.

In this sample, this clone turned up a few times. The V and J genes are TRBV6-5 and TRBJ1-1; D might be TRBD1 (5 bases). From germline, CDR1 is MNHEY and CDR2 SVGAGI. V gave up 2 bases and J gave up 1 base, with 11 bases separating them. The CDR3 is 15 amino acids. CDR3 amino acids: CASSYDDRPNTEAFF. CDR3 DNA: TGTGCCAGCAGTTACGACGACAGACCGAACACTGAAGCTTTCTTT.

V and J are TRBV6-4 and TRBJ2-3; 11 bases align to TRBD2. Germline V gene sequence: CDR1 MRHNA, CDR2 SNTAGT. This CDR3 contains 15 residues. J was trimmed by 1 base and V by 3 bases; bases with no gene match: 0. CDR3 sequence (DNA): TGTGCCAGCAGTGAGACTAGCGGGGGCACAGATACGCAGTATTTT. Translating gives CASSETSGGTDTQYF.

This chain connects TRBV25-1 to TRBJ2-1; TRBD2 aligns across 11 bases. Losses at the gene ends were 2 bases for V and 15 bases for J; bases not matched to a gene: 3. Per germline, CDR1 MGHDK and CDR2 SYGVNS. CDR3 size: 12 residues. Here the CDR3 reads CASSERLAGPFF. DNA for the CDR3: TGTGCCAGCAGTGAAAGACTAGCGGGGCCGTTCTTC.

The rearrangement uses TRBV11-3 and TRBJ2-3; D not resolved. This CDR3 is built from 16 residues. V was cut by 4 bases and J by 0 bases, with 14 bases left in between. The germline V gene has CDR1 SGHNT and CDR2 YENEEA. This chain's CDR3 is CASSSSPSTSTDTQYF. The CDR3 DNA reads as TGTGCCAGCAGCTCGTCACCGAGCACTAGCACAGATACGCAGTATTTT.

This clone was found a few times. This chain joins TRBV4-1 and TRBJ2-1, with 10 bases identical to TRBD2. The V and J ends lost 2 bases and 3 bases, in that order; junction bases with no gene match: 4. Germline values: CDR1 MGHRA, CDR2 YSYEKL. The length of the CDR3 is 16 residues. The CDR3 coding sequence is TGCGCCAGCAGCCAACCTAGCGGGGGATTCTACAATGAGCAGTTCTTC. Translated, it gives CASSQPSGGFYNEQFF.